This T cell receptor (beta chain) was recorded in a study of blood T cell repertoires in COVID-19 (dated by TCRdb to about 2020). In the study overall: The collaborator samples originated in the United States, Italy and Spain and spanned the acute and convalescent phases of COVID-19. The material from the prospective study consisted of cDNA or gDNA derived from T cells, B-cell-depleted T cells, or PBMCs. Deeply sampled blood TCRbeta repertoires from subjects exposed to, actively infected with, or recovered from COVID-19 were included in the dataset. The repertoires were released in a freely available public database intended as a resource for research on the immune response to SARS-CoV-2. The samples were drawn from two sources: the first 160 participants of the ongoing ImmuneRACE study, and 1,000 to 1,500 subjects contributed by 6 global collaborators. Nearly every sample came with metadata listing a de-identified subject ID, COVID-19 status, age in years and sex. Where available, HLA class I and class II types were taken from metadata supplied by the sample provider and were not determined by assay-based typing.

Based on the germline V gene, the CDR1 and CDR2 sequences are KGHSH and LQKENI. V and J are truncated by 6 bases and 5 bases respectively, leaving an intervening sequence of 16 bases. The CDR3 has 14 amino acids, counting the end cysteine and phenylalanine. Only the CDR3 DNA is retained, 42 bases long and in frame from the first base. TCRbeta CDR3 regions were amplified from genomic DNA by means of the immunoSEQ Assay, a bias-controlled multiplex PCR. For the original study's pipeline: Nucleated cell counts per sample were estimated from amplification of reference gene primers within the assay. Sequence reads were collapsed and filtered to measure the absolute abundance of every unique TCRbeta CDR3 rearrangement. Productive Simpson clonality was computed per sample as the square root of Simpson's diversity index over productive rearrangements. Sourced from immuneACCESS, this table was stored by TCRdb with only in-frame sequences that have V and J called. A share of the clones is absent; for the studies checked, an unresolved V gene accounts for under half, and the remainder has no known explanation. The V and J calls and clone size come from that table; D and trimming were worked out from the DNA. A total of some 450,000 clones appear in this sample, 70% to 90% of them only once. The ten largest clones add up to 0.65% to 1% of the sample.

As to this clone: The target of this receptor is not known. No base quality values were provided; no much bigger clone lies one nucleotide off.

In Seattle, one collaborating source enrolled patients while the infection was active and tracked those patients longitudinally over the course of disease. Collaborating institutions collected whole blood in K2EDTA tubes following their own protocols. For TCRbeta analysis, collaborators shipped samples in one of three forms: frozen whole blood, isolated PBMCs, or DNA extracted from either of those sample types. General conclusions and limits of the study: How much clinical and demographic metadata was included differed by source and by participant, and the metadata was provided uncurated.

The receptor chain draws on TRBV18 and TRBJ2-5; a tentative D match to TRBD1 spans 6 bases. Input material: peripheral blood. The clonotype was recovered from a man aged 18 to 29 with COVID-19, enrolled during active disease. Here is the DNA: TGTGCCAGCTCGCCTTCACAGGGCCGGGAGACCCAGTACTTC. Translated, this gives CASSPSQGRETQYF.